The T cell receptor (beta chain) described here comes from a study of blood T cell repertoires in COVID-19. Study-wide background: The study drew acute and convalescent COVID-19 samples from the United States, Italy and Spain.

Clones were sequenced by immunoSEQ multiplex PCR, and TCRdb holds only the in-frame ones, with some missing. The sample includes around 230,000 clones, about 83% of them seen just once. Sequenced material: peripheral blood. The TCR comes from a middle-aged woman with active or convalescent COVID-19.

The CDR3 DNA reads TGTGCCAGCAGCGTCCGGGACCCCGGGGGCACTGAAGCTTTCTTT. Its protein product is CASSVRDPGGTEAFF. The genes are TRBV13 and TRBJ1-1; D perhaps matches TRBD1 (5 bases). From germline, CDR1 is PRHDT and CDR2 FYEKMQ (reference sequence). This CDR3 has 15 amino acids. V lost 5 bases and J 4 bases, leaving 17 bases between the germline ends.